One sample yielded the 6 T cell receptor beta chains listed below, sequenced in a study of monozygotic twins with cystic fibrosis. Method: immunoSEQ multiplex PCR; TCRdb's copy keeps in-frame clones and lacks some. The sample yields 15,000 to 20,000 clones, approximately 96% seen once. Material for sequencing was blood. These receptors all come from a girl aged 2 to 9 with cystic fibrosis.

The chain joins TRBV7-9 to TRBJ1-2, with a tentative D call TRBD1 (6 bases). Trimming pared 5 bases from V and 6 bases from J, leaving 22 bases between. This CDR3 comprises 16 residues. CDR1 and CDR2 from the germline V gene are SEHNR and FQNEAQ (reference sequence). The CDR3 nucleotides read TGTGCCAGCAGCCCACGGGGCACAGGGCCGGTGAATGGCTACACCTTC. Translating it yields CASSPRGTGPVNGYTF.

V and J are TRBV5-6 and TRBJ2-7; the D gene is possibly TRBD1 (6 bases). The CDR3 extends over 15 amino acids. Trimming stripped 3 bases from V and 5 bases from J, with 18 bases between. Germline CDR1 is SGHDT and CDR2 is YYEEEE. CDR3 DNA: TGTGCCAGCAGCTCGGTGACAGGCGGTTTCAACGAGCAGTACTTC. Translation gives CASSSVTGGFNEQYF. The variable domain in full, completed from reference TRBV5-6 and TRBJ2-7, reads DAGVTQSPTHLIKTRGQQVTLRCSPKSGHDTVSWYQQALGQGPQFIFQYYEEEERQRGNFPDRFSGHQFPNYSSELNVNALLLGDSALYLCASSSVTGGFNEQYFGPGTRLTVT.

The chain links TRBV5-6 to TRBJ1-2; D is perhaps TRBD1 (5 bases). This CDR3 region has 15 residues. V was shortened by 2 bases and J by 2 bases, with 13 bases between the two germline ends. Looked up from germline, CDR1 is SGHDT and CDR2 is YYEEEE. The CDR3 sequence: CASSFPTAPNYGYTF. The CDR3, as DNA: TGTGCCAGCAGCTTTCCGACAGCCCCGAACTATGGCTACACCTTC.

The V call is TRBV10-3, the J call TRBJ2-7; a weak D match, TRBD1 (5 bases). V lost 6 bases and J lost 3, with 15 bases in between. From germline, CDR1 is ENHRY and CDR2 SYGVKD. This CDR3 region has 14 residues. CDR3 amino acids: CAISQGLWDYEQYF. DNA of the CDR3: TGTGCCATCAGCCAGGGATTATGGGACTACGAGCAGTACTTC.

The J gene is TRBJ2-3, the V gene TRBV5-1; 10 bases are a match to TRBD1. Per germline, CDR1 SGHRS and CDR2 YFSETQ. The CDR3 extends over 18 amino acids. V dropped 4 bases and J dropped 4; count of bases not matched to a gene: 15. The CDR3 region has the DNA TGCGCCAGCAGCCCGGGACCTAGGACAGGGGGGTTGGCAGATACGCAGTATTTT. Encoded protein: CASSPGPRTGGLADTQYF.

V usage is TRBV7-2 and J usage is TRBJ2-7, with D unresolved. This CDR3 contains 14 residues. Germline V gene data show CDR1 as SGHTA and CDR2 as FQGNSA. Trimming shortened V by 2 bases and J by 1 base, and 9 bases separated the two germline ends. The CDR3 here is CASSLNGLSYEQYF. DNA of the CDR3: TGTGCCAGCAGCTTAAACGGGTTATCCTACGAGCAGTACTTC. Drawing the rest from reference TRBV7-2 and TRBJ2-7, the complete variable domain is GAGVSQSPSNKVTEKGKDVELRCDPISGHTALYWYRQSLGQGLEFLIYFQGNSAPDKSGLPSDRFSAERTGGSVSTLTIQRTQQEDSAVYLCASSLNGLSYEQYFGPGTRLTVT.